This TCR beta chain was identified during a study of T cells in Graves' hyperthyroidism and ophthalmopathy (dated by TCRdb to the late 2010s). Turning to the overall study: Peripheral blood was collected at initial diagnosis, before any treatment. To identify TCR V-J signatures that set the groups apart, the researchers used a discovery cohort of roughly 100 patients, made up of 43 with Graves' ophthalmopathy and 57 with stable Graves' hyperthyroidism. The study also compared thyroid tissue and blood T-cell repertoires from several Graves' hyperthyroidism patients. For training and testing, the 100 or so patients in the discovery cohort were randomly divided in a 7:3 ratio. Prospective prediction of ophthalmopathy was tested in an independent validation cohort consisting of roughly 19 hyperthyroidism patients and 17 patients who later progressed to ophthalmopathy. Following sampling, methimazole starting at 30 mg daily was given to hyperthyroidism patients, and high-dose intravenous methylprednisolone was given to ophthalmopathy patients. The paper reports TCR Vbeta CDR3 sequencing of some 140 peripheral blood samples: 43 ophthalmopathy, about 75 hyperthyroidism and about 17 progressor patients. General study outcomes and caveats: Most expanded thyroid clonotypes (frequency above 0.001) were also detected in blood, suggesting blood repertoires may reflect thyroid immune responses. Ophthalmopathy was separated from stable hyperthyroidism by a 13 V-J signature model, with around 90% sensitivity and about 81% specificity obtained in cross-validation and 80%/75% obtained in testing. In validation, progression to ophthalmopathy was predicted by the model with more than 65% sensitivity and 72.22% specificity, a median of around 6.5 months before onset. Sample size was not statistically predetermined, and investigators were not blinded to group allocation.

For CDR1 and CDR2, the germline V gene lists MDHEN and SYDVKM. Counted from cysteine to phenylalanine, this CDR3 has 14 amino acids. Solely the CDR3 DNA is kept, with 42 bases framed from the first base. V drops 8 bases and J drops 3 bases, leaving 15 bases in between. Ophthalmopathy patients had moderately to severely active disease, Clinical Activity Score of at least 3, NOSPECS grade of at least 4, and duration under 3 months. Any patient with an uncontrolled infection, another autoimmune disease, pregnancy or lactation was excluded. Clinical symptoms, serum thyroxine and TRAb, thyroid ultrasound, and orbital computed tomography formed the basis for the diagnoses. PBMCs were separated from 7.5 to 10 ml of fresh peripheral blood using Ficoll-Paque density gradient centrifugation. Total RNA was extracted with Trizol reagent, and quality was checked on an Agilent 2100 Bioanalyzer. The sample holds a few counts of this clonotype. It lacks a known antigen. No base qualities exist here, and no much larger clone lies one base off it.

Amplification of TCR beta CDR3 regions was carried out from RNA transcripts. For the first round of RT-PCR on the TCR CDR3, the HTBI primer set was used together with the Qiagen OneStep RT-PCR kit. Libraries were constructed in a second round of multiplex PCR, after which size selection and purification were performed. Sequencing of the libraries was done on an Illumina HiSeq2000 using paired-end 100 bp reads. In the authors' own workflow: SOAPnuke was used to process the raw data, throwing out any read that contained adapters or uncalled bases, had a mean Phred below 15, or lacked an exact constant-primer or identifier match. COPE v1.2.5 was used to merge the high-quality paired reads, and each unique nucleotide sequence was defined as a clonotype. Clonotypes were aligned to IMGT TRBV, TRBD and TRBJ reference segments using MiTCR v1.1. The analysis included only V-J combinations with a frequency above 0.0001, which together covered more than 99% of the repertoires. The TCS score was defined as the ratio of F50 (clonal expansion) to E x V (chaos), calculated using BLOSUM62-based TCRdist between CDR3 peptides within each V-J. Welch's t-statistics and random forest reduced around 520 V-J features to about 12, which were used in a naive Bayes classifier (R e1071). TCRdb reanalyzed the raw reads on its own, using fastp at Q25 for trimming and MiXCR for clone calling, and kept in-frame beta chains. Entries are consolidated by CDR3 protein sequence, retaining the most common genes and DNA. These V and J calls originate from TCRdb's pipeline instead of the authors' own analysis. This sample gives roughly 550,000 distinct CDR3 sequences in total; about 15% of them show up just once. The biggest ten clones account for 29% of the sample.

Recombination joined TRBV28 with TRBJ2-3; 6 matching bases give a weak D call of TRBD1. Sequencing used blood. The TCR sequence derives from a woman aged 25 to 39 with Graves' ophthalmopathy. The CDR3 protein is CASVRGGVTDTQYF. DNA sequence: TGTGCCAGCGTCAGGGGCGGAGTAACAGATACGCAGTATTTT.